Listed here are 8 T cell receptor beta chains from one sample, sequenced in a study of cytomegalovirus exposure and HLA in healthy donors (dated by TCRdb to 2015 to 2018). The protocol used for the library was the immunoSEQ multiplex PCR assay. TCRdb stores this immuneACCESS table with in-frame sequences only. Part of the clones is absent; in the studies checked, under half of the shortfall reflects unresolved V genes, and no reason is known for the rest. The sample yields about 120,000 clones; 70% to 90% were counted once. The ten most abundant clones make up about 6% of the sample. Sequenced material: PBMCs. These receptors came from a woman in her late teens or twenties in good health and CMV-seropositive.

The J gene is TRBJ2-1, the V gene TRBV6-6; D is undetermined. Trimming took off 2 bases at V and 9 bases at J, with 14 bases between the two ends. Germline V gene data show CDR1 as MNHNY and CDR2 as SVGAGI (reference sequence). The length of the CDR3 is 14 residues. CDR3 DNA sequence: TGTGCCAGCAGTTACATTGGGCTGGGCACTGAGCAGTTCTTC. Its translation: CASSYIGLGTEQFF.

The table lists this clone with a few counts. The CDR3 spells CASSLRGTSGSSYEQYF. CDR3 DNA: TGTGCCAGCAGCCTAAGAGGGACGAGCGGGAGCTCCTACGAGCAGTACTTC. The chain has TRBV11-3 and TRBJ2-7; 8 bases fit TRBD2. The germline V gene has CDR1 SGHNT and CDR2 YENEEA. With 5 bases clipped from V and 0 bases from J, the junction kept 12 bases outside the gene matches. The CDR3 consists of 17 residues.

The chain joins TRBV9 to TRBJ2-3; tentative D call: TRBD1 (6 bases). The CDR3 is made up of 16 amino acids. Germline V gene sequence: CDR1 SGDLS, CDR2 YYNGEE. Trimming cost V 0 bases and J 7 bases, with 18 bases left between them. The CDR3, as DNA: TGTGCCAGCAGCGTAGCTTCTAGGACAGCCGCGAATACGCAGTATTTT. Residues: CASSVASRTAANTQYF.

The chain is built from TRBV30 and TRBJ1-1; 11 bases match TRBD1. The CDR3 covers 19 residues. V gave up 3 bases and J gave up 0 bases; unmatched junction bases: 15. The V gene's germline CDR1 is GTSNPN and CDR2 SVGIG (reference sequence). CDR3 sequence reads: CAWRRTGGVGDNMNTEAFF. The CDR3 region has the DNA TGTGCCTGGAGGCGGACAGGGGGCGTAGGCGACAACATGAACACTGAAGCTTTCTTT. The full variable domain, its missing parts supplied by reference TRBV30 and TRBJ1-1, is SQTIHQWPATLVQPVGSPLSLECTVEGTSNPNLYWYRQAAGRGLQLLFYSVGIGQISSEVPQNLSASRPQDRQFILSSKKLLLSDSGFYLCAWRRTGGVGDNMNTEAFFGQGTRLTVV.

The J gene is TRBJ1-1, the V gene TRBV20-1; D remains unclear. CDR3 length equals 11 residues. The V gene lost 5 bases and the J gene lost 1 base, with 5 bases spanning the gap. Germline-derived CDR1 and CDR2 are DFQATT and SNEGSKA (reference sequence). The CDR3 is CSASQNTEAFF. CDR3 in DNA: TGCAGTGCTTCCCAGAACACTGAAGCTTTCTTT.

The CDR3 sequence: CARSSALSSYEQYF. In DNA, the CDR3 is TGTGCCAGAAGCTCCGCGTTAAGCTCCTACGAGCAGTACTTC. J is TRBJ2-7 and V is TRBV5-3; D is unresolved. TRBV5-3 is identified as an open reading frame with a role that is uncertain. This CDR3 is 14 amino acids long. The V gene lost 3 bases and the J gene lost 0 bases, with 10 bases spanning the gap.

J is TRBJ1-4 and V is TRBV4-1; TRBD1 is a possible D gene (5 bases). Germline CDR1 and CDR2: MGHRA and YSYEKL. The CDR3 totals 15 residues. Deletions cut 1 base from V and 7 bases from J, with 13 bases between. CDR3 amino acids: CASSQGSGVGEKLFF. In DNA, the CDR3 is TGCGCCAGCAGCCAAGGCTCGGGGGTAGGTGAAAAACTGTTTTTT.

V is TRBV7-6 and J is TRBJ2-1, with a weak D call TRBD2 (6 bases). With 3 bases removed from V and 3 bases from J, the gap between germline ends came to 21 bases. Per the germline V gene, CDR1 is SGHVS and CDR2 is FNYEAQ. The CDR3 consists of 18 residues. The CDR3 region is CASSLVFKAGRLYNEQFF. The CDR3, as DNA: TGTGCCAGCAGCTTGGTATTTAAGGCGGGACGGCTCTACAATGAGCAGTTCTTC. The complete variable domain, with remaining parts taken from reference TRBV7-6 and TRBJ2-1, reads GAGVSQSPRYKVTKRGQDVALRCDPISGHVSLYWYRQALGQGPEFLTYFNYEAQQDKSGLPNDRFSAERPEGSISTLTIQRTEQRDSAMYRCASSLVFKAGRLYNEQFFGPGTRLTVL.